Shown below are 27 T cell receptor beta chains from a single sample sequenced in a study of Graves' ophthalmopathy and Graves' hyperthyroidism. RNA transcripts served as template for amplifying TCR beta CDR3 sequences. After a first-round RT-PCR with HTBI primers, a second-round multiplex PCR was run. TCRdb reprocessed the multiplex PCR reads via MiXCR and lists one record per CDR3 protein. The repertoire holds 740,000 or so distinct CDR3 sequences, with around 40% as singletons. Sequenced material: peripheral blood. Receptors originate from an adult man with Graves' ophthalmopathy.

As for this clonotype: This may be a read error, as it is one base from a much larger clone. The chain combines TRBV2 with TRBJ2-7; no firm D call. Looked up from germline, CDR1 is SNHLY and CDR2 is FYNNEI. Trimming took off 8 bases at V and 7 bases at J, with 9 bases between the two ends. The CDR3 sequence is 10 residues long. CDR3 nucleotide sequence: TGTGCCAGCCTGGTGTTGGAGCAGTACTTC. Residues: CASLVLEQYF.

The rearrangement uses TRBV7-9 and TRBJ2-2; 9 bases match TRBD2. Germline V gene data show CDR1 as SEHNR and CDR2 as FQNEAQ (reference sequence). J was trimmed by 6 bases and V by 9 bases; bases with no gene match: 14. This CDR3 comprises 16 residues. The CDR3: CASSMWAGGPPGELFF. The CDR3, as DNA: TGTGCCAGTAGTATGTGGGCGGGAGGGCCCCCCGGGGAGCTGTTTTTT.

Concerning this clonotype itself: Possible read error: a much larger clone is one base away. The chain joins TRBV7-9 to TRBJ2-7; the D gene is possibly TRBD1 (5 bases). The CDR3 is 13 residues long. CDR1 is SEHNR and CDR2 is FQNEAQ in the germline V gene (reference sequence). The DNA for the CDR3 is TGTGTCAGCAGCGCGGACACGATCTACGAGCAGTACTTC. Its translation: CVSSADTIYEQYF.

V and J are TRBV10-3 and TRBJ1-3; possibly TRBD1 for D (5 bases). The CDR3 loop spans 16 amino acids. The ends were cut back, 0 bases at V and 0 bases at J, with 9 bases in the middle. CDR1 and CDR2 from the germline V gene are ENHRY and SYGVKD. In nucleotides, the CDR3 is TGTGCCATCAGTGAGTCGACAAGGGGCTCTGGAAACACCATATATTTT. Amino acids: CAISESTRGSGNTIYF.

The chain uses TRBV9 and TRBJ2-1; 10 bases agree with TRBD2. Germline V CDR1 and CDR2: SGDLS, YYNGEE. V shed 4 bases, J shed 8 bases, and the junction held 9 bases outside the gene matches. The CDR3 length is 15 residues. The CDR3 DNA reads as TGTGCCAGCAGCACTAGCGGGAACCGAGGGGATGAGCAGTTCTTC. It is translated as CASSTSGNRGDEQFF.

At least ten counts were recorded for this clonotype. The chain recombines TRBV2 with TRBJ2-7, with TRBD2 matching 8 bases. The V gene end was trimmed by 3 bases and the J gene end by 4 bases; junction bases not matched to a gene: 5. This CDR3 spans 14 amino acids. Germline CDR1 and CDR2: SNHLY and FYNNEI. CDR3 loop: CASSEGGRTYEQYF. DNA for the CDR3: TGTGCCAGCAGTGAGGGCGGGAGGACTTACGAGCAGTACTTC. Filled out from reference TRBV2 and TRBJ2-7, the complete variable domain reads EPEVTQTPSHQVTQMGQEVILRCVPISNHLYFYWYRQILGQKVEFLVSFYNNEISEKSEIFDDQFSVERPDGSNFTLKIRSTKLEDSAMYFCASSEGGRTYEQYFGPGTRLTVT.

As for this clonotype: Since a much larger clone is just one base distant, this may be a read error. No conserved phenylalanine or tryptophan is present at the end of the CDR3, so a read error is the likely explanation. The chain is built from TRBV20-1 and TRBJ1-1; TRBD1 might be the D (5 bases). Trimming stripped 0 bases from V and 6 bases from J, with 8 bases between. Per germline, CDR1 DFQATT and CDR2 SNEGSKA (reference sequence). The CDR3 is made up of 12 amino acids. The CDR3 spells CSARDRVAEAFL. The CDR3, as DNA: TGCAGTGCTAGAGACAGGGTTGCTGAAGCTTTCCTT.

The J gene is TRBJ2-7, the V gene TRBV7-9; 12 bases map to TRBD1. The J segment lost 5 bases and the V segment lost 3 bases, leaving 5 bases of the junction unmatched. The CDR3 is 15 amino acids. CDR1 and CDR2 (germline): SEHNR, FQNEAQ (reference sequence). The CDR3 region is CASSLVGQGADEQYF. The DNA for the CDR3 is TGTGCCAGCAGCTTGGTGGGACAGGGGGCGGACGAGCAGTACTTC.

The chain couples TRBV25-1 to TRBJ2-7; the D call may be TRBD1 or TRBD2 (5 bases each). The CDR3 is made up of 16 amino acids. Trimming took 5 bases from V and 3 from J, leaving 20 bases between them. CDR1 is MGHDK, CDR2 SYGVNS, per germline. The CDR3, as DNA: TGTGCCAGCAGTCCGGGACGGAATTTCATACGCTACGAGCAGTACTTC. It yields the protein CASSPGRNFIRYEQYF.

The CDR3, as DNA: TGCGCCAGCAGCCAAGACAGGGCGAACACTGAAGCTTTCTTT. It yields the protein CASSQDRANTEAFF. The rearrangement joins TRBV4-3 to TRBJ1-1; D is perhaps TRBD1 (5 bases). V lost 0 bases to trimming and J lost 1 base, with 6 bases between them. CDR3 length: 14 residues. Germline loops: CDR1 LGHNA, CDR2 YSLEER.

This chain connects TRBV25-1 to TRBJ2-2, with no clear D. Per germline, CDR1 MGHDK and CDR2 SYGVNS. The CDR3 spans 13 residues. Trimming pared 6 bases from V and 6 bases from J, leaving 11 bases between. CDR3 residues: CASSYLRSGELFF. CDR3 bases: TGTGCCAGCAGCTATCTACGATCCGGGGAGCTGTTTTTT.

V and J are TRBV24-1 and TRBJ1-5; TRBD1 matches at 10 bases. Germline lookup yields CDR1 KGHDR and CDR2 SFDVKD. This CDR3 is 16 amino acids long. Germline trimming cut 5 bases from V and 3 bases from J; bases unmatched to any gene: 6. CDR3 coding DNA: TGTGCCACCAGTGCGCTGGGACAGGGGATCAATCAGCCCCAGCATTTT. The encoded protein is CATSALGQGINQPQHF.

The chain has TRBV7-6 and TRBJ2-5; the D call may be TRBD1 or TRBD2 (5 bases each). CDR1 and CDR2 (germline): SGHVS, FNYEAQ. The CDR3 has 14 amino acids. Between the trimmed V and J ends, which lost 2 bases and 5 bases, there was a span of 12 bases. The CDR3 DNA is TGTGCCAGCAGCTTATTCGGGGACCGGGAGACCCAGTACTTC. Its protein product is CASSLFGDRETQYF.

The CDR3 reads CASSGDGVGYTF. In nucleotides, the CDR3 is TGTGCCAGCAGTGGTGACGGGGTGGGCTACACCTTC. The V and J genes are TRBV25-1 and TRBJ1-2, with D unresolved. The CDR3 runs to 12 residues. V was trimmed by 4 bases and J by 8 bases, leaving 11 bases between them. Germline CDR1 MGHDK, CDR2 SYGVNS.

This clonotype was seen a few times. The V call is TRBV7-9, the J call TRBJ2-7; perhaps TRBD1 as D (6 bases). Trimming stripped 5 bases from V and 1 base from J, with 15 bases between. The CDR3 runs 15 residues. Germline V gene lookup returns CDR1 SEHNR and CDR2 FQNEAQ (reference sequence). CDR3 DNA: TGTGCCAGCAGCCCCAAGGCAGGGGAGTCCTACGAGCAGTACTTC. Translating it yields CASSPKAGESYEQYF.

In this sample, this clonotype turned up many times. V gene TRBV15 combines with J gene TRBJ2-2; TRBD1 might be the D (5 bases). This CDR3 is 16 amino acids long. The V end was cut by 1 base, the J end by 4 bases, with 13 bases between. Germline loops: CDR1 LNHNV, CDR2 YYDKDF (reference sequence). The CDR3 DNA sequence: TGTGCCACCAGCAGAGTTCTAGGGGTGGGCACCGGGGAGCTGTTTTTT. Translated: CATSRVLGVGTGELFF.

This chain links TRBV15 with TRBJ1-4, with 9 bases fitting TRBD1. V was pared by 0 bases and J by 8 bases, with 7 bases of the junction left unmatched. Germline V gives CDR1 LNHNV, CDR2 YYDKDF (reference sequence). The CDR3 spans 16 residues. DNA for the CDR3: TGTGCCACCAGCAGAGATCGGGACAGGGAGAGGGAAAAACTGTTTTTT. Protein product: CATSRDRDREREKLFF.

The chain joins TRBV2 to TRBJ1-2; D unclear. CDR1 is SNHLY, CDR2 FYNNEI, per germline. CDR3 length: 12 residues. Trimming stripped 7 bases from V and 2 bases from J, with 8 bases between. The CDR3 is CASTGRNYGYTF. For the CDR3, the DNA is TGTGCCAGCACCGGGCGGAACTATGGCTACACCTTC.

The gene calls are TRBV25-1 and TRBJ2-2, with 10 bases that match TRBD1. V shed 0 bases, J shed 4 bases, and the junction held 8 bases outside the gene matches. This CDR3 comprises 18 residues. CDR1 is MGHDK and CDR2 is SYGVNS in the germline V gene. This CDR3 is CASSEYGTGAVGTGELFF. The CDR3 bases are TGTGCCAGCAGTGAATACGGGACAGGGGCTGTAGGCACCGGGGAGCTGTTTTTT.

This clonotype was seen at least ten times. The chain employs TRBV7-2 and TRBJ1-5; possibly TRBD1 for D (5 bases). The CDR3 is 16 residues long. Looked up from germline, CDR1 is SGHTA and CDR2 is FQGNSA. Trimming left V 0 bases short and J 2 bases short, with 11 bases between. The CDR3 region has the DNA TGTGCCAGCAGCTTAGCTGGTAGAGGGGGCAATCAGCCCCAGCATTTT. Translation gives CASSLAGRGGNQPQHF. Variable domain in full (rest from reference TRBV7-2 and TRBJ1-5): GAGVSQSPSNKVTEKGKDVELRCDPISGHTALYWYRQSLGQGLEFLIYFQGNSAPDKSGLPSDRFSAERTGGSVSTLTIQRTQQEDSAVYLCASSLAGRGGNQPQHFGDGTRLSIL.

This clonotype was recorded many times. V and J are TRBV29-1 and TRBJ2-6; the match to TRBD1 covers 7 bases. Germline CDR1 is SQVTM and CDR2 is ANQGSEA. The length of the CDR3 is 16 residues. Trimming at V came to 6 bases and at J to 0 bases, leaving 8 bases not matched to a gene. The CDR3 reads CSVTGTAVSGANVLTF. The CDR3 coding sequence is TGCAGCGTAACCGGGACAGCCGTCTCTGGGGCCAACGTCCTGACTTTC.

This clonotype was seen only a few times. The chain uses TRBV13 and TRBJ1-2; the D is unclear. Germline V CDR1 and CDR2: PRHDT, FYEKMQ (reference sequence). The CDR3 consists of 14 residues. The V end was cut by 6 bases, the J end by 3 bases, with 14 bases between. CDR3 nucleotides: TGTGCCAGCAGTTACTCGTCGCAGCACTATGGCTACACCTTC. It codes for CASSYSSQHYGYTF.

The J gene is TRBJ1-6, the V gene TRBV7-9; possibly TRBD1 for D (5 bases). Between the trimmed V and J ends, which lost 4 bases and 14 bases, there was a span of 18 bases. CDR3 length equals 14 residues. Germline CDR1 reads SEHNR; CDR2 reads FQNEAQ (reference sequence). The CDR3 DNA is TGTGCCAGCAGCTCCGAGGGGCTGGGAATAGCCCTCCACTTT. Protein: CASSSEGLGIALHF.

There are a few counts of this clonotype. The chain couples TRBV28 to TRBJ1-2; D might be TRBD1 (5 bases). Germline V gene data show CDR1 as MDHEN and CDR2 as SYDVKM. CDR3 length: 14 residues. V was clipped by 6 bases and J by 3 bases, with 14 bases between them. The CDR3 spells CASSPKRGYYGYTF. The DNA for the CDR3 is TGTGCCAGCAGCCCCAAACGGGGGTACTATGGCTACACCTTC.

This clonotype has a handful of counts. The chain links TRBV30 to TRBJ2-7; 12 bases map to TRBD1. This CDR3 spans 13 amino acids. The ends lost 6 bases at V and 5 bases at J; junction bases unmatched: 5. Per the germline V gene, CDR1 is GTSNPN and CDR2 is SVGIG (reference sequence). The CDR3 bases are TGTGCCTGTGAGGGACAGGGGGCCGACGAGCAGTACTTC. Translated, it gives CACEGQGADEQYF.

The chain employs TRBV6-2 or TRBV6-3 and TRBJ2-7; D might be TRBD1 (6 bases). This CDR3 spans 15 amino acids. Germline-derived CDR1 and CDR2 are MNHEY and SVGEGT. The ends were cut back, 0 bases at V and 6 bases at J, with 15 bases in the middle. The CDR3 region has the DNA TGTGCCAGCAGTTACTCGAAAGGGGGATCAGGCGAGCAGTACTTC. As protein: CASSYSKGGSGEQYF.

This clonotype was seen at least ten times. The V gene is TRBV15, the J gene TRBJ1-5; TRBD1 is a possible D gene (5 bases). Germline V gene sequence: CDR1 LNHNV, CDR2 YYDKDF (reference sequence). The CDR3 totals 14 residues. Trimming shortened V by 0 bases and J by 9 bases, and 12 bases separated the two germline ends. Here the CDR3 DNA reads TGTGCCACCAGCAGAGATTGGGACGTAGGGCCCCAGCATTTT. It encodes CATSRDWDVGPQHF.